Sequencing of this TCR beta chain was carried out in a study of cytotoxic CD8 clonotypes in ibrutinib-treated CLL. The method was immunoSEQ multiplex PCR; TCRdb's version includes in-frame clones alone and lacks a portion of them. The data contain roughly 220,000 clones, 60% to 80% of them singletons. Trimming pared 3 bases from V and 0 bases from J, leaving 15 bases between. The CDR3 covers 17 residues. Germline V gives CDR1 KGHSH, CDR2 LQKENI. The chain links TRBV18 to TRBJ2-4; D gene uncertain. The material sequenced was PBMCs, taken after 12 months of ibrutinib treatment. The source is a human donor with chronic lymphocytic leukemia. CDR3: CASSPLGSVKAKNIQYF. The CDR3 DNA sequence: TGTGCCAGCTCACCGCTCGGGTCTGTAAAAGCCAAAAACATTCAGTACTTC.